This entry concerns a single T cell receptor beta chain. The sample comes from a study of PD-L1 blockade in urothelial cancer. At the level of the study: Blood analysis took place 3 weeks (second dose) and 6 weeks after treatment start. Blood yielded a median of 141,255 T cells per sample.

Assay: immunoSEQ multiplex PCR; the TCRdb copy retains only in-frame clones and omits some. The table has approximately 67,000 clones, approximately 86% seen once. Specified time point: pretreatment peripheral blood. Between 1 and 8 samples per patient were obtained, pretreatment and on-treatment. The origin of this receptor is a man in his 60s with urothelial cancer. Sequencing used PBMCs, obtained around atezolizumab (anti-PD-L1) treatment.

The CDR3, as DNA: TGTGCCAGCAGCAACGACAGGTACTATGGCTACACCTTC. Amino acid sequence: CASSNDRYYGYTF. This chain joins TRBV5-6 and TRBJ1-2, with D possibly TRBD1 on 6 matching bases. This CDR3 comprises 13 residues. Deletions cut 4 bases from V and 3 bases from J, with 10 bases between. Germline V gene lookup returns CDR1 SGHDT and CDR2 YYEEEE. The full variable domain, in which reference TRBV5-6 and TRBJ1-2 provide the parts outside the CDR3, is DAGVTQSPTHLIKTRGQQVTLRCSPKSGHDTVSWYQQALGQGPQFIFQYYEEEERQRGNFPDRFSGHQFPNYSSELNVNALLLGDSALYLCASSNDRYYGYTFGSGTRLTVV.